This T cell receptor (beta chain) was observed in a study of T cell changes during pregnancy in multiple sclerosis. CDR1 is MNHEY, CDR2 SVGAGI, per germline. The V gene end was trimmed by 6 bases and the J gene end by 9 bases; junction bases not matched to a gene: 4. The CDR3 consists of 14 residues. Sequenced by immunoSEQ multiplex PCR; TCRdb stores in-frame clones only, minus some. The repertoire includes about 64,000 clones, 90% to 97% of them detected once, and 2% to 3% sits in the top ten. The chain combines TRBV6-5 with TRBJ2-3; 15 positions agree with TRBD2. The sequence was obtained from a female donor with multiple sclerosis, enrolled in a pregnancy study. The starting material was CD8+ T cells from peripheral blood mononuclear cells, obtained after pregnancy. The CDR3, as DNA: TGTGCCAGCAGCGAGGGGACTAGCGGGAGGACGCAGTATTTT. Its protein is CASSEGTSGRTQYF.